The rows below give T cell receptor beta chains drawn from one sample of a study of shared clonotypes between healthy human individuals. The protocol was immunoSEQ multiplex PCR, while the TCRdb copy is restricted to in-frame clones and leaves out a portion. In the table there are millions of clones, roughly 91% of which are singletons. The sample consisted of naive CD8+ T cells from PBMCs. These receptors were obtained from a young man in good health. Some clones in this sample may be carry-over from other donors' samples. Each CDR3 is given with its conserved first and last residue. D genes are given only for firm matches. Expanded clones get a size class; other rows say once, few or many, or leave the size out.

13	TRBV11-2	TRBJ2-2	-	TRBD2	CATFGTSVGELFF	TGTGCAACCTTTGGGACTAGCGTCGGGGAGCTGTTTTTT
16	TRBV4-1	TRBJ2-7	-	TRBD2	CASSPLPREEAYEQYF	TGCGCCAGCAGCCCCCTCCCCCGGGAGGAGGCCTACGAGCAGTACTTC
16	TRBV9	TRBJ2-1	-	TRBD2	CASSVGASGSYNEQFF	TGTGCCAGCAGCGTAGGGGCTAGCGGTTCCTACAATGAGCAGTTCTTC
15	TRBV28	TRBJ2-3	-	-	CASSLENRFTDTQYF	TGTGCCAGCAGTTTAGAAAATCGGTTTACAGATACGCAGTATTTT
15	TRBV27	TRBJ2-1	-	-	CASSLYSGASNEQFF	TGTGCCAGCAGTTTATATTCGGGGGCTAGCAATGAGCAGTTCTTC
15	TRBV6-1	TRBJ2-1	-	TRBD2	CASSEALAGSDEQFF	TGTGCCAGCAGTGAAGCCCTAGCGGGATCAGATGAGCAGTTCTTC
16	TRBV15	TRBJ2-1	-	TRBD2	CATSRSTSGSRNEQFF	TGTGCCACCAGCAGATCGACTAGCGGGAGTCGGAATGAGCAGTTCTTC
13	TRBV27	TRBJ2-1	-	-	CASSQISYNEQFF	TGTGCCAGCAGTCAAATCTCCTACAATGAGCAGTTCTTC
15	TRBV7-9	TRBJ2-5	once	-	CASSLVMGSRETQYF	TGTGCCAGCAGCTTGGTAATGGGGTCGAGAGAGACCCAGTACTTC
13	TRBV27	TRBJ2-7	-	-	CASSPGSSYEQYF	TGTGCCAGCAGTCCGGGTTCTTCCTACGAGCAGTACTTC
13	TRBV7-9	TRBJ2-5	-	-	CASTTVKKETQYF	TGTGCCAGCACCACAGTAAAGAAAGAGACCCAGTACTTC
16	TRBV29-1	TRBJ2-7	once	TRBD2	CSVEETSGIGSYEQYF	TGCAGCGTTGAAGAGACTAGCGGGATCGGCTCCTACGAGCAGTACTTC
15	TRBV28	TRBJ2-7	-	-	CASSSPGTSSYEQYF	TGTGCCAGCAGCTCCCCCGGGACAAGTTCCTACGAGCAGTACTTC
15	TRBV28	TRBJ2-1	-	-	CASSRASWDQGEQFF	TGTGCCAGCAGTCGGGCTAGCTGGGATCAGGGTGAGCAGTTCTTC
15	TRBV27	TRBJ2-3	-	-	CASSLSGGTTDTQYF	TGTGCCAGCAGTTTATCAGGCGGAACGACAGATACGCAGTATTTT
15	TRBV7-2	TRBJ1-3	-	-	CASSFGGLYGNTIYF	TGTGCCAGCAGCTTCGGGGGCCTATATGGAAACACCATATATTTT
16	TRBV27	TRBJ2-7	-	-	CASSLQHPDSSYEQYF	TGTGCCAGCAGTTTACAACATCCGGACAGCTCCTACGAGCAGTACTTC